These T cell receptor beta chains were read from a single sample in a study of T cell repertoires in cytomegalovirus infection. TCRdb redid the calling of the reads with MiXCR, one entry per CDR3 protein. The data show 45,000 to 50,000 distinct CDR3 sequences, with around 21% seen just once and approximately 55% held by the top ten. No antigen is known for these receptors. The sample consisted of CD8+ T cells from cultured PBMCs, taken from culture after CMV antigen stimulation. The receptors were gathered from a human donor in good health (CMV status not recorded). Some clones in this sample may be carry-over from other donors' samples. Both conserved end residues are part of each CDR3. The D gene is left open where the match is weak. Clone size is stated in some rows and not others, as once, few, many or a class when expanded.

j_gene | v_gene | d_gene | abundance | CDR3aa | CDR3nt
TRBJ2-7 | TRBV6-2/TRBV6-3 | . | . | CASSYSTGTSYEQYF | TGTGCCAGCAGTTACTCGACAGGAACCTCCTACGAGCAGTACTTC
TRBJ1-5 | TRBV4-3 | . | few | CASSQDQRGTEPQHF | TGCGCCAGCAGCCAAGATCAGAGGGGGACGGAGCCCCAGCATTTT
TRBJ2-5 | TRBV12-3/TRBV12-4 | . | few | CASTTLGSRETQYF | TGTGCCAGCACCACACTGGGCTCCCGGGAGACCCAGTACTTC
TRBJ2-7 | TRBV5-4 | TRBD1 | . | CASSTDRGGGYEQYF | TGTGCCAGCAGCACTGACAGGGGGGGGGGGTACGAGCAGTACTTC
TRBJ1-1 | TRBV6-2/TRBV6-3 | . | . | CASGPERGVGTEAFF | TGTGCCAGCGGGCCCGAGCGGGGGGTGGGCACTGAAGCTTTCTTT
TRBJ2-7 | TRBV20-1 | TRBD2 | few | CSAERTGGYDEQYF | TGCAGTGCCGAAAGGACGGGGGGGTACGACGAGCAGTACTTC
TRBJ2-1 | TRBV6-2/TRBV6-3 | . | many | CASSYYPPGQGGEQFF | TGTGCCAGCAGTTACTACCCTCCAGGGCAGGGCGGTGAGCAGTTCTTC
TRBJ2-4 | TRBV5-1 | TRBD1 | few | CASSPLGQGETKNIQYF | TGCGCCAGCAGCCCCCTGGGACAGGGGGAAACCAAAAACATTCAGTACTTC
TRBJ1-5 | TRBV7-8 | . | many | CASSEAAAYNQPQHF | TGTGCCAGCAGCGAGGCCGCTGCTTACAATCAGCCCCAGCATTTT
TRBJ1-1 | TRBV29-1 | TRBD1 | . | CSVDRGGYTEAFF | TGCAGCGTTGACAGGGGGGGTTACACTGAAGCTTTCTTT
TRBJ2-1 | TRBV11-3 | . | . | CASSLGGETYNEQFF | TGTGCCAGCAGCTTAGGGGGGGAAACCTACAATGAGCAGTTCTTC
TRBJ2-1 | TRBV7-3 | . | many | CASTEGPGSYNEQFF | TGTGCCAGCACGGAGGGACCGGGCTCCTACAATGAGCAGTTCTTC
TRBJ2-1 | TRBV7-2 | TRBD1 | . | CASSFKQGAMNEQFF | TGTGCCAGCAGCTTCAAACAGGGGGCAATGAATGAGCAGTTCTTC
TRBJ2-7 | TRBV30 | TRBD1 | . | CAWSFGTGGYEQYF | TGTGCCTGGAGTTTCGGGACAGGGGGCTACGAGCAGTACTTC
TRBJ2-1 | TRBV4-1 | . | . | CASSQDGAGRDEQFF | TGCGCCAGCAGCCAAGATGGGGCGGGAAGAGATGAGCAGTTCTTC
TRBJ1-1 | TRBV6-4 | . | few | CASSEGQGNTEAFF | TGTGCCAGCAGTGAAGGGCAGGGGAACACTGAAGCTTTCTTT
TRBJ2-3 | TRBV7-2 | . | many | CASSLEPPRRADTQYF | TGTGCCAGCAGCTTAGAGCCTCCTCGACGGGCAGATACGCAGTATTTT
TRBJ2-2 | TRBV5-1 | . | many | CASSFRRHAGPPQIGELFF | TGCGCCAGCAGCTTTCGGCGACACGCCGGGCCCCCTCAGATCGGGGAGCTGTTTTTT
TRBJ2-7 | TRBV28 | . | . | CASRRVPGEQYF | TGTGCCAGCAGGCGTGTGCCGGGCGAGCAGTACTTC
TRBJ1-1 | TRBV11-1 | TRBD1 | many | CASSFGTGSRLTEAFF | TGTGCCAGCAGCTTCGGGACAGGGTCGAGGCTGACTGAAGCTTTCTTT
TRBJ2-1 | TRBV7-2 | TRBD2 | many | CASMAGGSNEQFF | TGTGCCAGCATGGCGGGAGGGAGCAATGAGCAGTTCTTC
TRBJ1-6 | TRBV20-1 | TRBD1 | . | CSARDWAGDRGDNSPLHF | TGCAGTGCTAGAGATTGGGCCGGGGACAGGGGGGATAATTCACCCCTCCACTTT
TRBJ2-1 | TRBV4-3 | TRBD2 | few | CASSQDLGAERGGRDEQFF | TGCGCCAGCAGCCAAGATCTCGGGGCGGAGCGGGGGGGCCGCGATGAGCAGTTCTTC
TRBJ2-3 | TRBV20-1 | TRBD2 | few | CSARDRGGNTDTQYF | TGCAGTGCTAGAGATCGCGGGGGTAACACAGATACGCAGTATTTT
TRBJ2-1 | TRBV7-6 | . | . | CASGVWEGDEQFF | TGTGCCAGCGGTGTCTGGGAAGGCGATGAGCAGTTCTTC
TRBJ2-2 | TRBV14 | TRBD2 | . | CASRPSGATGELFF | TGTGCCAGCAGGCCTAGCGGAGCCACCGGGGAGCTGTTTTTT
TRBJ2-7 | TRBV19 | TRBD1 | . | CASSPDRAEQYF | TGTGCCAGTAGTCCCGACAGGGCTGAGCAGTACTTC
TRBJ2-1 | TRBV28 | TRBD2 | many | CATDGMVAGDRNEQFF | TGTGCCACCGACGGAATGGTAGCGGGAGATAGGAATGAGCAGTTCTTC
TRBJ1-1 | TRBV29-1 | . | few | CSVDTGGWEWTEAFF | TGCAGCGTTGATACGGGAGGCTGGGAGTGGACTGAAGCTTTCTTT
TRBJ2-5 | TRBV15 | TRBD2 | . | CATRGTSGSNQETQYF | TGTGCCACCAGGGGGACTAGCGGGAGTAACCAAGAGACCCAGTACTTC
TRBJ2-5 | TRBV10-3 | . | few | CAIRLVRAETQYF | TGTGCCATCAGATTAGTGCGCGCAGAGACCCAGTACTTC
TRBJ1-1 | TRBV20-1 | . | few | CSARDRQDIREAFF | TGCAGTGCTAGAGATCGACAGGACATCCGAGAAGCTTTCTTT
TRBJ1-2 | TRBV11-2 | TRBD1 | few | CASSSGQGALRYTF | TGTGCCAGCAGCTCCGGACAGGGGGCGTTACGCTACACCTTC
TRBJ2-3 | TRBV20-1 | TRBD2 | . | CSARERLAGISDTQYF | TGCAGTGCTAGAGAAAGACTAGCGGGGATTTCAGATACGCAGTATTTT
TRBJ2-1 | TRBV9 | TRBD2 | . | CASSPSGGGYYNEQFF | TGTGCCAGCAGCCCTTCCGGGGGGGGGTACTACAATGAGCAGTTCTTC
TRBJ2-7 | TRBV7-9 | . | . | CASSLAPDEQYF | TGTGCCAGCAGCTTAGCGCCGGACGAGCAGTACTTC
TRBJ2-1 | TRBV19 | . | few | CASSISKYNEQFF | TGTGCCAGTAGTATATCCAAGTACAATGAGCAGTTCTTC
TRBJ2-1 | TRBV6-2/TRBV6-3 | . | many | CASSYNSNYNEQFF | TGTGCCAGCAGTTACAACTCCAACTACAATGAGCAGTTCTTC
TRBJ2-5 | TRBV5-6 | . | . | CASSSGLLGETQYF | TGTGCCAGCAGCTCGGGACTCCTAGGGGAGACCCAGTACTTC
TRBJ2-3 | TRBV4-1 | . | many | CASSQGIASPSTDTQYF | TGCGCCAGCAGCCAAGGTATAGCGAGCCCTAGCACAGATACGCAGTATTTT
TRBJ2-7 | TRBV11-2 | TRBD2 | . | CASSLDGLAVSYEQYF | TGTGCCAGCAGCTTAGATGGACTAGCGGTCTCCTACGAGCAGTACTTC
TRBJ2-7 | TRBV9 | TRBD2 | few | CASSSRYSGGDEQYF | TGTGCCAGCAGCAGCAGATATAGCGGGGGGGACGAGCAGTACTTC
TRBJ1-4 | TRBV7-6 | . | many | CASSPFAGPSNEKLFF | TGTGCCAGCAGCCCTTTTGCCGGGCCGAGCAATGAAAAACTGTTTTTT
TRBJ1-2 | TRBV24-1 | TRBD1 | . | CATSAATGGRAYGYTF | TGTGCCACCAGTGCCGCGACAGGGGGAAGAGCCTATGGCTACACCTTC
TRBJ1-1 | TRBV6-4 | . | . | CASSDRPNTEAFF | TGTGCCAGCAGTGACCGGCCTAACACTGAAGCTTTCTTT
TRBJ1-6 | TRBV7-3 | . | . | CASSLGRGVPLHF | TGTGCCAGCAGCTTAGGGCGGGGCGTACCCCTCCACTTT
TRBJ1-5 | TRBV2 | . | . | CASNAGTGGFQPQHF | TGTGCCAGCAACGCCGGGACGGGGGGTTTTCAGCCCCAGCATTTT
TRBJ2-1 | TRBV12-3/TRBV12-4 | . | many | CASSPGTAVNEQFF | TGTGCCAGCAGTCCGGGGACTGCCGTCAATGAGCAGTTCTTC
TRBJ2-7 | TRBV6-2/TRBV6-3 | TRBD2 | . | CASTEPWTSGELYEQYF | TGTGCCAGCACCGAACCCTGGACTAGCGGGGAGCTCTACGAGCAGTACTTC
TRBJ2-1 | TRBV7-9 | TRBD2 | many | CASSLVGLAEQFF | TGTGCCAGCAGCCTAGTGGGACTAGCGGAGCAGTTCTTC